One sample yielded the 5 T cell receptor beta chains listed below, sequenced in a study of cytomegalovirus exposure and HLA in healthy donors. It was with 60 Vbeta and 13 Jbeta primers that the PCR ran. TCRdb's copy holds only in-frame clones and misses some; the assay was immunoSEQ multiplex PCR. This repertoire shows roughly 120,000 clones, around 78% found once; its top ten account for around 3.9%. Sequencing used PBMCs. The receptors originated from a middle-aged man in good health and CMV-seronegative.

The chain combines TRBV7-7 with TRBJ2-2; 8 bases are a match to TRBD1. Germline V CDR1 and CDR2: SSHAT, FNYEAQ (reference sequence). V dropped 5 bases and J dropped 3; count of bases not matched to a gene: 5. The CDR3 runs 15 residues. CDR3 coding DNA: TGTGCCAGCAGCCTAGGACAGGGATACACCGGGGAGCTGTTTTTT. Translation: CASSLGQGYTGELFF.

V gene TRBV7-3 combines with J gene TRBJ2-5; 10 bases line up with TRBD1. The length of the CDR3 is 14 residues. J gave up 4 bases and V 2 bases, and 1 base lay outside the gene matches. CDR1 and CDR2 (germline): SGHTA, FQGTGA. The CDR3 protein is CASSLDRGRETQYF. The CDR3 DNA is TGTGCCAGCAGCTTAGACAGGGGGCGAGAGACCCAGTACTTC.

The rearrangement joins TRBV19 to TRBJ2-2, with TRBD2 as a possible D gene (6 bases). V gave up 3 bases and J gave up 8 bases, with 10 bases separating them. The CDR3 covers 13 residues. Looked up from germline, CDR1 is LNHDA and CDR2 is SQIVND (reference sequence). The chain's CDR3 is CASSIGGVGELFF. In DNA, the CDR3 is TGTGCCAGTAGTATTGGCGGGGTTGGGGAGCTGTTTTTT.

As DNA, the CDR3 is TGTGCCAGCAGCGATCACACCCCGGGACAGTCACAAGAGACCCAGTACTTC. The encoded protein is CASSDHTPGQSQETQYF. The chain links TRBV9 to TRBJ2-5, with 7 bases aligning to TRBD1. J was trimmed by 2 bases and V by 3 bases; bases with no gene match: 13. The V gene's germline CDR1 is SGDLS and CDR2 YYNGEE. This CDR3 has 17 residues.

V usage is TRBV7-9 and J usage is TRBJ1-3, with 8 bases fitting TRBD1. The CDR3 is made up of 17 amino acids. With V trimmed by 4 bases and J by 3 bases, 11 bases remained unmatched. Germline V gene lookup returns CDR1 SEHNR and CDR2 FQNEAQ (reference sequence). This chain's CDR3 is CASSSLTGAGFGNTIYF. DNA for the CDR3: TGTGCCAGCAGCTCGTTGACAGGGGCTGGTTTTGGAAACACCATATATTTT. Full variable domain (rest looked up from reference TRBV7-9 and TRBJ1-3): DTGVSQNPRHKITKRGQNVTFRCDPISEHNRLYWYRQTLGQGPEFLTYFQNEAQLEKSRLLSDRFSAERPKGSFSTLEIQRTEQGDSAMYLCASSSLTGAGFGNTIYFGEGSWLTVV.